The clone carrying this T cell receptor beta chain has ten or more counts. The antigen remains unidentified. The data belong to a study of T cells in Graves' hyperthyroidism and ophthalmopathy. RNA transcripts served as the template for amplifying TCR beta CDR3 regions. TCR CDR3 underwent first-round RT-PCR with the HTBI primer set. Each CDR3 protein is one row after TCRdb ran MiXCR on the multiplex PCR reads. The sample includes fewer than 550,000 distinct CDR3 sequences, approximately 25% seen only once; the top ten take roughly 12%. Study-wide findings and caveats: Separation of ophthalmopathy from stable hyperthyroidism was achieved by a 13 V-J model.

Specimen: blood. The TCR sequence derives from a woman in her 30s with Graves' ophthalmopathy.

CDR3 residues: CASSYSGGTGDEQYF. Here the CDR3 DNA reads TGTGCCAGCAGTTACTCTGGGGGGACAGGGGACGAGCAGTACTTC. The V call is TRBV6-5, the J call TRBJ2-7; TRBD1 aligns across 10 bases. V gave up 0 bases and J gave up 5 bases; unmatched junction bases: 4. CDR3 length: 15 amino acids. Germline V gene lookup returns CDR1 MNHEY and CDR2 SVGAGI.